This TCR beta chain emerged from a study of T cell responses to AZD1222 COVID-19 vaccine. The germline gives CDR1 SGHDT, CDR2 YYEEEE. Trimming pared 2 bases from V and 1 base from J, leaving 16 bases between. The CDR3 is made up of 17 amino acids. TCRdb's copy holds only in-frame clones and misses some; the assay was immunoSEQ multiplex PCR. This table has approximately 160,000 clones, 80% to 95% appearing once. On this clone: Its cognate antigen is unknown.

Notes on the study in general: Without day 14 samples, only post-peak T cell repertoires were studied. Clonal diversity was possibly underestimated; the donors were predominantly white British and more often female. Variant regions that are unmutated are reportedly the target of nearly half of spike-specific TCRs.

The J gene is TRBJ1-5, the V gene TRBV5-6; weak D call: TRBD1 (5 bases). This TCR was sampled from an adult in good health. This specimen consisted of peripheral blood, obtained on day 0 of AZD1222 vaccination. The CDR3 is CASSFQGWGSSNQPQHF. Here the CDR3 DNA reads TGTGCCAGCAGCTTCCAGGGTTGGGGGTCGAGCAATCAGCCCCAGCATTTT.